This T cell receptor beta chain was captured by sequencing in a study of radiotherapy plus CTLA-4 blockade in lung cancer. As for the study in general: Around 18% of enrolled patients responded objectively, and more than 30% had disease control.

Study results and caveats: It was early blood T cell clone dynamics, with interferon-beta, that reportedly best predicted response. An expansion of tumor-derived TCR clones occurred in blood after radiotherapy plus ipilimumab.

A remark on this clone: The antigen remains undetermined.

Sequencing used immunoSEQ multiplex PCR; TCRdb keeps in-frame clones, though not all of them. The table includes 20,000 or so clones, more than 70% detected once. In germline, CDR1 is SGHTA, CDR2 FQGNSA. J was trimmed by 2 bases and V by 4 bases; bases with no gene match: 7. CDR3 size: 15 residues. Sample: peripheral blood, taken from a patient treated with radiotherapy plus ipilimumab. This chain connects TRBV7-2 to TRBJ2-5; 7 positions match TRBD1. The clonotype originates from a human donor with non-small cell lung cancer whose response to radiotherapy plus ipilimumab could not be evaluated. In DNA, the CDR3 is TGTGCCAGCAGCTCCTTGTGGGGACAGCAAGAGACCCAGTACTTC. Amino acids: CASSSLWGQQETQYF.